These 15 T cell receptor beta chains came from one sample sequenced in a study of shared clonotypes between healthy human individuals. Naive CD8 cells lacked CD45RO and underwent positive selection for CCR7, leaving out terminally differentiated effector memory CD45RA+ cells. Assay used: immunoSEQ multiplex PCR; TCRdb lists only in-frame clones, some missing. The data contain about 1.9 million clones, about 94% of them seen just once; the ten biggest clones take up more than 1.5%. Sequencing input: naive CD8+ T cells from PBMCs. The receptors shown here come from a man aged 18 to 29 in good health. Some clones in this sample may be carry-over from other donors' samples.

The chain carries TRBV4-3 and TRBJ1-5; D might be TRBD1 (6 bases). The CDR3 covers 16 residues. Germline V gene lookup returns CDR1 LGHNA and CDR2 YSLEER. V gave up 0 bases and J gave up 5 bases, with 14 bases separating them. The CDR3 DNA is TGCGCCAGCAGCCAAGAGTACCAAGGGGGGGATCAGCCCCAGCATTTT. Encoded protein: CASSQEYQGGDQPQHF.

J is TRBJ2-3 and V is TRBV28; the match to TRBD2 covers 11 bases. This CDR3 has 22 amino acids. Germline CDR1 is MDHEN and CDR2 is SYDVKM. V was pared by 1 base and J by 4 bases, with 22 bases of the junction left unmatched. The CDR3 DNA is TGTGCCAGCAGTTTATTTGGGGATGCGGTGAGTCTAGCGGGAGGCAGCCCAGATACGCAGTATTTT. Its protein is CASSLFGDAVSLAGGSPDTQYF.

The genes are TRBV28 and TRBJ2-2; TRBD1 aligns across 10 bases. The CDR3 runs to 20 residues. V was clipped by 6 bases and J by 0 bases; unmatched bases: 16. The germline V gene has CDR1 MDHEN and CDR2 SYDVKM. CDR3 nucleotide sequence: TGTGCCAGCAGCAACCTTATCGGGGGACAGGGGTTTTCGAACACCGGGGAGCTGTTTTTT. The encoded protein is CASSNLIGGQGFSNTGELFF.

Written as DNA, the CDR3 is TGTGCCAGCAGTTTATTCGGGACAACCTACAATGAGCAGTTCTTC. It is translated as CASSLFGTTYNEQFF. The gene calls are TRBV28 and TRBJ2-1; possibly TRBD1 for D (6 bases). Germline V lookup: CDR1 MDHEN, CDR2 SYDVKM. The CDR3 length is 15 residues. Trimming shortened V by 1 base and J by 2 bases, and 9 bases separated the two germline ends.

This chain uses TRBV2 with TRBJ2-5; 7 nucleotides align to TRBD2. The CDR3 loop spans 14 amino acids. Trimming cost V 6 bases and J 1 base; bases outside gene matches: 5. Germline V gene lookup returns CDR1 SNHLY and CDR2 FYNNEI. CDR3 in DNA: TGTGCCAGCAGCAAGAGCGGGGTCCAAGAGACCCAGTACTTC. This translates into CASSKSGVQETQYF.

The J gene is TRBJ2-7, the V gene TRBV27; D possibly corresponds to TRBD2 (5 bases). This CDR3 has 15 residues. Germline V gene sequence: CDR1 MNHEY, CDR2 SMNVEV (reference sequence). V was shortened by 5 bases and J by 2 bases, with 16 bases between the two germline ends. The CDR3 sequence is CASSPRAAWAYEQYF. The CDR3 region has the DNA TGTGCCAGCAGTCCGCGGGCCGCTTGGGCCTACGAGCAGTACTTC.

V and J are TRBV19 and TRBJ2-7; perhaps TRBD2 as D (6 bases). Per germline, CDR1 LNHDA and CDR2 SQIVND (reference sequence). The V and J ends lost 5 bases and 0 bases respectively, with 17 bases between them. The length of the CDR3 is 16 residues. This chain's CDR3 is CASSALEGPPSYEQYF. CDR3 sequence (DNA): TGTGCCAGTAGTGCCCTGGAGGGTCCCCCCTCCTACGAGCAGTACTTC. Filled out from reference TRBV19 and TRBJ2-7, the complete variable domain reads DGGITQSPKYLFRKEGQNVTLSCEQNLNHDAMYWYRQDPGQGLRLIYYSQIVNDFQKGDIAEGYSVSREKKESFPLTVTSAQKNPTAFYLCASSALEGPPSYEQYFGPGTRLTVT.

The chain links TRBV6-1 to TRBJ2-1; D is unclear. Germline V gene data show CDR1 as MNHNS and CDR2 as SASEGT. The CDR3 spans 13 residues. Trimming shortened V by 6 bases and J by 0 bases, and 6 bases separated the two germline ends. The CDR3 coding sequence is TGTGCCAGCAGCCCGAACTCCTACAATGAGCAGTTCTTC. Protein sequence: CASSPNSYNEQFF.

This clone was seen a single time. This chain connects TRBV5-1 to TRBJ2-7, with a tentative D call TRBD2 (6 bases). CDR1 and CDR2 (germline): SGHRS, YFSETQ. The CDR3 contains 13 residues. Trimming cost V 5 bases and J 6 bases, with 15 bases left between them. The CDR3 nucleotides are TGCGCCAGCAGTCCGTGGGTGGGAGGCGAGCAGTACTTC. This translates into CASSPWVGGEQYF.

The V and J genes are TRBV5-1 and TRBJ1-1; no clear D. Trimming stripped 0 bases from V and 4 bases from J, with 10 bases between. Per the germline V gene, CDR1 is SGHRS and CDR2 is YFSETQ. The CDR3 consists of 14 residues. This CDR3 is CASSLGWVGTEAFF. The CDR3 region has the DNA TGCGCCAGCAGCTTGGGTTGGGTAGGCACTGAAGCTTTCTTT.

In regard to this clone: Other DNA sequences in the same sample also yield this CDR3. The CDR3 bases are TGTGCCAGCAGCTTAACAGGGTATGGAAACGGCTACACCTTC. It translates to CASSLTGYGNGYTF. The chain employs TRBV7-2 and TRBJ1-2, with a weak D call TRBD1 (6 bases). In germline, CDR1 is SGHTA, CDR2 FQGNSA. Deletions cut 2 bases from V and 8 bases from J, with 15 bases between. The CDR3 sequence is 14 residues long.

V usage is TRBV27 and J usage is TRBJ2-1, with D possibly being TRBD2 (6 bases). The germline CDR1 and CDR2 sequences are MNHEY and SMNVEV (reference sequence). V lost 2 bases to trimming and J lost 6 bases, with 11 bases between them. The CDR3 contains 14 residues. The CDR3 loop reads CASSLMEGVNEQFF. The CDR3 nucleotides read TGTGCCAGCAGTTTAATGGAGGGTGTCAATGAGCAGTTCTTC.

The chain combines TRBV19 with TRBJ2-1; D gene unclear. Per germline, CDR1 LNHDA and CDR2 SQIVND (reference sequence). The CDR3 length is 16 residues. The germline V and J ends were trimmed by 0 bases and 0 bases, with 9 bases remaining between them. CDR3 sequence (DNA): TGTGCCAGTAGTATAGAATTGAGGAGCTCCTACAATGAGCAGTTCTTC. Its translation is CASSIELRSSYNEQFF.

The V gene is TRBV7-2, the J gene TRBJ2-2; TRBD2 matches at 9 bases. The CDR3 consists of 16 residues. With V trimmed by 7 bases and J by 6 bases, 12 bases remained unmatched. CDR1 is SGHTA, CDR2 FQGNSA, per germline. The CDR3 DNA is TGTGCCAGCACTATGGGGAGCGGGAGGCGCGCCGGGGAGCTGTTTTTT. It is translated as CASTMGSGRRAGELFF.

V is TRBV7-8 and J is TRBJ2-3, with 10 nucleotides matching TRBD2. This CDR3 contains 16 residues. Germline V lookup: CDR1 SGHVS, CDR2 FQNEAQ. V lost 5 bases to trimming and J lost 0 bases; unmatched junction nucleotides: 5. The CDR3 nucleotides read TGTGCCAGCAGCCCGGGGACTAGCGAGAGCACAGATACGCAGTATTTT. This gives the protein CASSPGTSESTDTQYF.